This T cell receptor beta chain was observed in a study of shared clonotypes between healthy human individuals. Study context: CD4 naive cells filled three plates per donor, CD4 memory three, CD8 naive two and CD8 memory one.

The CDR3 length is 16 residues. The germline gives CDR1 SGHNT, CDR2 YYREEE (reference sequence). Trimming took 3 bases from V and 2 from J; bases not matched to a gene: 9. The repertoire was sequenced with immunoSEQ multiplex PCR; TCRdb's copy has only in-frame clones and lacks some. The sample has approximately 2,300,000 clones; 85% to 95% are singletons. The chain links TRBV5-4 to TRBJ2-7; the match to TRBD1 covers 9 bases. Sequenced: naive CD4+ T cells from PBMCs. Subset described: CD45RA+ positively selected. The clonotype was recovered from a man aged 18-30 years in good health. Some clones in this sample may be carry-over from other donors' samples. The CDR3 here is CASSSYGQGTPYEQYF. CDR3 bases: TGTGCCAGCAGCTCCTACGGACAGGGGACACCCTACGAGCAGTACTTC.